The sequence of this T cell receptor beta chain was determined in a study of regulatory T cells in long-lasting Graves disease. Across the study: Antithyroid drug exposure in newly diagnosed Graves' patients had lasted under 3 months.

Germline CDR1 and CDR2: ENHRY and SYGVKD. With 0 bases removed from V and 3 bases from J, the gap between germline ends came to 8 bases. This CDR3 region has 14 residues. Time point described: newly diagnosed GD, antithyroid drugs for less than 3 months. After RNA was extracted from PBMCs, the TCR library was made from it. Clinicians diagnosed Graves' disease using American Thyroid Association guidelines. EDTA tubes received around 10 milliliters of drawn peripheral blood. Construction of the TCR beta libraries employed iRepertoire HTBI primers in conjunction with Arm-PCR of CDR3 regions. TCRdb processed the multiplex PCR reads anew with MiXCR; each CDR3 protein has one entry. The table records hundreds of thousands of distinct CDR3 sequences, roughly 15% of them present only once. This clonotype appeared many times.

Sequencing was performed on peripheral blood mononuclear cells (PBMCs), taken at new diagnosis, from a patient treated with antithyroid drugs. The chain joins TRBV10-3 to TRBJ2-5; D is uncertain. The receptor was isolated from a female donor with Graves disease. The CDR3 here is CAISESSLEETQYF. CDR3 nucleotide sequence: TGTGCCATCAGTGAGTCCAGCCTTGAAGAGACCCAGTACTTC.